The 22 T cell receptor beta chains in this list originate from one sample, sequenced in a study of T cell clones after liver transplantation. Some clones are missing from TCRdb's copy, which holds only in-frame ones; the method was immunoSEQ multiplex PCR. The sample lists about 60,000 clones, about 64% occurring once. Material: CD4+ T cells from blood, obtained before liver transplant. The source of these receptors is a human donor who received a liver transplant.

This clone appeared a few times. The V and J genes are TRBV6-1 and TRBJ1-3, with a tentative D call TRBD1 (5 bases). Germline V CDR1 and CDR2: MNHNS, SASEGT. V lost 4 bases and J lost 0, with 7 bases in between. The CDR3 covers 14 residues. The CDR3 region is CASSVGGSGNTIYF. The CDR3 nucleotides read TGTGCCAGCAGTGTCGGGGGCTCTGGAAACACCATATATTTT.

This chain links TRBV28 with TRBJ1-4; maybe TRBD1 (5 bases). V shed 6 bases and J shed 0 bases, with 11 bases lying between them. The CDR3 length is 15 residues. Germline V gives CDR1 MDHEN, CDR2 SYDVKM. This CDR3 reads CASREGLSTNEKLFF. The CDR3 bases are TGTGCCAGCAGGGAGGGACTTTCAACTAATGAAAAACTGTTTTTT.

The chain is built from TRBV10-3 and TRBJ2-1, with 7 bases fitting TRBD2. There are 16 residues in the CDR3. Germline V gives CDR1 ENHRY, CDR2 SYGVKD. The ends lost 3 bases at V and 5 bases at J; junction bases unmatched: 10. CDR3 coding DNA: TGTGCCATCAGTGAAGGGTGGGGGGGATCGAACAATGAGCAGTTCTTC. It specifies CAISEGWGGSNNEQFF.

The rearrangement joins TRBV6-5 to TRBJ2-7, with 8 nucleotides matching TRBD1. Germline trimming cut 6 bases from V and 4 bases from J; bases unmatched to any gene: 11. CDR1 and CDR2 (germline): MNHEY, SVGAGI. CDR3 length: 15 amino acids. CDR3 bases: TGTGCCAGCAGCGCAGGGGGCGCGAAAATATACGAGCAGTACTTC. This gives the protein CASSAGGAKIYEQYF.

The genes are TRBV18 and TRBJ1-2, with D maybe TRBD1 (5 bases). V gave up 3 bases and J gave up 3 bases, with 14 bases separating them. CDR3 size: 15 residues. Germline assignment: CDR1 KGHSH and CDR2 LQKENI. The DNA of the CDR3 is TGTGCCAGCTCACCCGTTCGGGGGGTTGACTATGGCTACACCTTC. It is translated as CASSPVRGVDYGYTF.

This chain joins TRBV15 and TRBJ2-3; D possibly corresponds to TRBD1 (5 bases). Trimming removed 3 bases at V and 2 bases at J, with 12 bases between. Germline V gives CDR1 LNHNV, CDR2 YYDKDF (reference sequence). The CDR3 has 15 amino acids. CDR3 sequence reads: CATSSFGADTDTQYF. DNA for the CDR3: TGTGCCACCAGCAGTTTTGGGGCCGACACAGATACGCAGTATTTT.

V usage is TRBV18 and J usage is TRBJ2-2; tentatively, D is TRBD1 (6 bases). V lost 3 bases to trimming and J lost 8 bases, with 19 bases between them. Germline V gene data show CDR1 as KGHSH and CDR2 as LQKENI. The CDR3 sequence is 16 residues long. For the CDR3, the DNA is TGTGCCAGCTCACCGCCGGACAGAGGCGTTGTTGGGGAGCTGTTTTTT. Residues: CASSPPDRGVVGELFF.

The CDR3 DNA is TGTGCCAGCAGTGAGGGACTAAATATTCTAGTACCCCTCCACTTT. It is translated as CASSEGLNILVPLHF. V is TRBV2 and J is TRBJ1-6, with D tentatively TRBD1 (5 bases). The CDR3 spans 15 residues. The germline V and J ends were trimmed by 3 bases and 12 bases, with 18 bases remaining between them. Germline-derived CDR1 and CDR2 are SNHLY and FYNNEI. The variable domain in full, with the rest retrieved from reference TRBV2 and TRBJ1-6, is EPEVTQTPSHQVTQMGQEVILRCVPISNHLYFYWYRQILGQKVEFLVSFYNNEISEKSEIFDDQFSVERPDGSNFTLKIRSTKLEDSAMYFCASSEGLNILVPLHFGNGTRLTVT.

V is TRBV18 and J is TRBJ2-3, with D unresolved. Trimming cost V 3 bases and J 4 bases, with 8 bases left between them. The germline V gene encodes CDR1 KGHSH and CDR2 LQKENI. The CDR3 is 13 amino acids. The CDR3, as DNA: TGTGCCAGCTCACCTGGGCGTGCAGATACGCAGTATTTT. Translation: CASSPGRADTQYF.

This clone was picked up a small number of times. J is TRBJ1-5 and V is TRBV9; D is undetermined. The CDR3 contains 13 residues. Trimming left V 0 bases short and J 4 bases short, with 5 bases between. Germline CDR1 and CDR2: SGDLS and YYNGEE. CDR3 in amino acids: CASSVGRNQPQHF. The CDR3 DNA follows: TGTGCCAGCAGCGTAGGCAGAAATCAGCCCCAGCATTTT.

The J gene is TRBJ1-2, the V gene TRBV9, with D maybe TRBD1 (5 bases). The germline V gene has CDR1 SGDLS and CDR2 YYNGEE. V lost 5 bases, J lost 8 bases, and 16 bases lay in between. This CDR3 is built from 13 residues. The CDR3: CASSLTGDEGYTF. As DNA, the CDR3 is TGTGCCAGCAGTCTCACGGGGGATGAGGGCTACACCTTC.

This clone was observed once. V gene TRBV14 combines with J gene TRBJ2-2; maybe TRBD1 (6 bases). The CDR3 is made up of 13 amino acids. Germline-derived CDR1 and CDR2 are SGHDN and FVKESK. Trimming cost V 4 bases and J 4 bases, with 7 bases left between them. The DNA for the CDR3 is TGTGCCAGCAGCCTACAGGGCACCGGGGAGCTGTTTTTT. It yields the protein CASSLQGTGELFF. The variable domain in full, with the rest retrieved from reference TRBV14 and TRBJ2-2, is EAGVTQFPSHSVIEKGQTVTLRCDPISGHDNLYWYRRVMGKEIKFLLHFVKESKQDESGMPNNRFLAERTGGTYSTLKVQPAELEDSGVYFCASSLQGTGELFFGEGSRLTVL.

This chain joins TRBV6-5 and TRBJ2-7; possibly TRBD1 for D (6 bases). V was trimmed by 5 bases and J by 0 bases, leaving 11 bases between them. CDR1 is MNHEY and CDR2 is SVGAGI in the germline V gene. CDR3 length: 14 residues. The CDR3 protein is CASSDKQGSYEQYF. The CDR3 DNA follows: TGTGCCAGCAGTGATAAACAGGGCTCCTACGAGCAGTACTTC.

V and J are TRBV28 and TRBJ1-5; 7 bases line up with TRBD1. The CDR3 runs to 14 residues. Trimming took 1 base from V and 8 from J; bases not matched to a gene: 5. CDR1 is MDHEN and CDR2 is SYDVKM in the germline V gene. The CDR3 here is CASSLLGQEKPQHF. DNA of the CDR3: TGTGCCAGCAGTTTATTAGGACAGGAGAAGCCCCAGCATTTT.

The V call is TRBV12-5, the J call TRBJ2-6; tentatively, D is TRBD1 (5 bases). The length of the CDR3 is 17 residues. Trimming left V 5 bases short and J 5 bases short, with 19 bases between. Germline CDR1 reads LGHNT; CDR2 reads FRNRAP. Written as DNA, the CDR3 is TGTGCTAGTGGTATACCGGCAGGACAAAGTCGGGCCAACGTCCTGACTTTC. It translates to CASGIPAGQSRANVLTF.

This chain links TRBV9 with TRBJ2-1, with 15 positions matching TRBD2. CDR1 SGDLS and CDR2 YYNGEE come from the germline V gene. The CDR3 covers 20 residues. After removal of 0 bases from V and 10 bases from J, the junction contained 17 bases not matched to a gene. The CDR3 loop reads CASSVAADPGLAGGLGEQFF. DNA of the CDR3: TGTGCCAGCAGCGTAGCCGCGGATCCTGGACTAGCGGGGGGGCTAGGGGAGCAGTTCTTC.

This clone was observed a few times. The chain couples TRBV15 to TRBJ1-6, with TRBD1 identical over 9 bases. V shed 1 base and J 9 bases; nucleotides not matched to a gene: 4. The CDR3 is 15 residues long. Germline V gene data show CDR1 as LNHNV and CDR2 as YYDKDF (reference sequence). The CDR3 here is CATSRGPGQGSPLHF. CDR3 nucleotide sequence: TGTGCCACCAGCAGAGGTCCGGGACAGGGTTCACCCCTCCACTTT.

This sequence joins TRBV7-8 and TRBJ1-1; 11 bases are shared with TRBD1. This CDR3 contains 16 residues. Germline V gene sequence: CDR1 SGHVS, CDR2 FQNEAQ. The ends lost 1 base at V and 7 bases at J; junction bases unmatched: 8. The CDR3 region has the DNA TGTGCCAGCAGCTTAGTATCAGGGACAGGGGGAATTGAAGCTTTCTTT. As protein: CASSLVSGTGGIEAFF.

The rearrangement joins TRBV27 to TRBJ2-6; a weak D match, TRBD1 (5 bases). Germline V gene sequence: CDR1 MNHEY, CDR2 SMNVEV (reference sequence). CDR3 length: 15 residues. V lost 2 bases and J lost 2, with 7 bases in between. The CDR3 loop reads CASSLGAPGANVLTF. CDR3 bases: TGTGCCAGCAGTTTAGGGGCCCCTGGGGCCAACGTCCTGACTTTC.

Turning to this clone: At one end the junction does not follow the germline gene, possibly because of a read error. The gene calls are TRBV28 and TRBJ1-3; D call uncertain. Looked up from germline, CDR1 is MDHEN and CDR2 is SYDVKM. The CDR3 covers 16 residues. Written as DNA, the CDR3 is TGTGCCAGCAGTCTATGGAGAGGCATCTCTGGAAACACCATATATTTT. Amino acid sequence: CASSLWRGISGNTIYF.

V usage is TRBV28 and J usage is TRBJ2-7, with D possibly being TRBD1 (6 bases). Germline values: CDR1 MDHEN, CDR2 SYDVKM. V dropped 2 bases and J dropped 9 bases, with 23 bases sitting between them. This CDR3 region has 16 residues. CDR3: CASSLAPLGQSSRQYF. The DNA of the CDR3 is TGTGCCAGCAGTTTAGCCCCTCTAGGACAGTCTAGCAGGCAGTACTTC.

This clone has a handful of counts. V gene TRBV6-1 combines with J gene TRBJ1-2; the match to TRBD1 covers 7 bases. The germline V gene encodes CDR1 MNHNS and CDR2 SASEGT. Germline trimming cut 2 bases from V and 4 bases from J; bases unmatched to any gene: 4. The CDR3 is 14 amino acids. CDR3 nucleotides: TGTGCCAGCAGTGAATCAGGGGGAGTCTATGGCTACACCTTC. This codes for CASSESGGVYGYTF.